This T cell receptor beta chain was sequenced for a study of human T cells and chemical hapten exposure. Study details: Patients got weekly scalp diphenylcyclopropenone doses over the approximately 25-week study.

This clonotype was counted between two and nine times. Antigen: not known. The time point denotes: pre-sensitization, week 0. The treatment here: therapeutic diphenylcyclopropenone sensitization with weekly scalp DPC. Unfractionated whole blood yielded total RNA. Each cDNA molecule in the library carried unique molecular identifiers. One entry per CDR3 protein results from TCRdb running MiXCR on the RACE reads. This sample has about 30,000 distinct CDR3 sequences, with around a tenth found just once. The CDR3 is made up of 14 amino acids. The V gene's germline CDR1 is KGHSH and CDR2 LQKENI. V was cut by 2 bases and J by 0 bases, with 7 bases left in between. Study-level results: The study found expanded TCRs formed significantly more large CDR3 similarity clusters than controls. Because all patients had alopecia, their immune responses might differ from healthy ones.

Specimen: whole blood, collected in connection with sensitization to the hapten diphenylcyclopropenone (DPC). The chain links TRBV18 to TRBJ2-5; D unclear. This TCR was sampled from a man aged 45-65 years with alopecia areata. Some clones in this sample may be carry-over from other donors' samples. The CDR3: CASSPVTDQETQYF. In DNA, the CDR3 is TGTGCCAGCTCACCAGTAACGGACCAAGAGACCCAGTACTTC.